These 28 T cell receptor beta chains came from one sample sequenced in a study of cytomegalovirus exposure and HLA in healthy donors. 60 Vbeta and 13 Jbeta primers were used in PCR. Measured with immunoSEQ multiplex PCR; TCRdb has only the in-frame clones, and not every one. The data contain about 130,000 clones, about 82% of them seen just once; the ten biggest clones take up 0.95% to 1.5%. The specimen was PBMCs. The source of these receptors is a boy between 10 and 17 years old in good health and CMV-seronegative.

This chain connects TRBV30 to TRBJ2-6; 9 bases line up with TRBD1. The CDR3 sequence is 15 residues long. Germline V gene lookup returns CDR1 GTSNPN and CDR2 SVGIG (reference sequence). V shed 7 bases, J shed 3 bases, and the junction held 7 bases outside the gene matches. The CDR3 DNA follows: TGTGCCTTCACCCGGGACAGGGTTGGGGCCAACGTCCTGACTTTC. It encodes CAFTRDRVGANVLTF.

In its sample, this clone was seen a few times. CDR3 nucleotide sequence: TGTGCCAGCAGCTCTAAGGACGGGGCAACTAATGAAAAACTGTTTTTT. Its translation: CASSSKDGATNEKLFF. The V call is TRBV5-4, the J call TRBJ1-4; D ambiguous. The CDR3 has 16 residues. V was cut by 3 bases and J by 0 bases, with 12 bases left in between. Germline-derived CDR1 and CDR2 are SGHNT and YYREEE (reference sequence).

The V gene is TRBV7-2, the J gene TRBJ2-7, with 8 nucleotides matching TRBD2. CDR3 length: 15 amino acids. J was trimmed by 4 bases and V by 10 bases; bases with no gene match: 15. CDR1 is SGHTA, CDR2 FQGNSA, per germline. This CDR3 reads CATRRWREDGYEQYF. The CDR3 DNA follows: TGTGCCACGAGGCGATGGCGGGAGGATGGGTACGAGCAGTACTTC.

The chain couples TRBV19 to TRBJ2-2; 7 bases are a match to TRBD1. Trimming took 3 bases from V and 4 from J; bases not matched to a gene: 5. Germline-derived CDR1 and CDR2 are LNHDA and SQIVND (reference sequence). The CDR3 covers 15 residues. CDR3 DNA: TGTGCCAGTAGTATGCAGGGGGTGCCCACCGGGGAGCTGTTTTTT. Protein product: CASSMQGVPTGELFF.

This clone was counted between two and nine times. The CDR3 coding sequence is TGCAGCGTTGAAGATACAGGGGGCGAGCAGTACTTC. It specifies CSVEDTGGEQYF. This rearrangement joins TRBV29-1 to TRBJ2-7; 8 bases are a match to TRBD1. This CDR3 comprises 12 residues. The V segment lost 0 bases and the J segment 6 bases; nucleotides outside the gene matches: 1. From germline, CDR1 is SQVTM and CDR2 ANQGSEA.

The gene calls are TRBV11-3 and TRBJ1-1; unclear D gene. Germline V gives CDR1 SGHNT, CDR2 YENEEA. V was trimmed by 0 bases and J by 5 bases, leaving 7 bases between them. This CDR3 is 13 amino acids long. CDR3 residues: CASSLDPQTEAFF. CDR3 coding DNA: TGTGCCAGCAGCTTAGACCCACAGACTGAAGCTTTCTTT. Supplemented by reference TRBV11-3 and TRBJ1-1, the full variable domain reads EAGVVQSPRYKIIEKKQPVAFWCNPISGHNTLYWYLQNLGQGPELLIRYENEEAVDDSQLPKDRFSAERLKGVDSTLKIQPAELGDSAVYLCASSLDPQTEAFFGQGTRLTVV.

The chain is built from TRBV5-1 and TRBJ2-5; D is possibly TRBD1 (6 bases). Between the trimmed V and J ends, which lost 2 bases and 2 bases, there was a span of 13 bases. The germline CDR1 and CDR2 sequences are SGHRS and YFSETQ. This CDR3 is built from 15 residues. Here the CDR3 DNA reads TGCGCCAGCAGCTTAACAGGGAGAGGTCAAGAGACCCAGTACTTC. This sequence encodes CASSLTGRGQETQYF.

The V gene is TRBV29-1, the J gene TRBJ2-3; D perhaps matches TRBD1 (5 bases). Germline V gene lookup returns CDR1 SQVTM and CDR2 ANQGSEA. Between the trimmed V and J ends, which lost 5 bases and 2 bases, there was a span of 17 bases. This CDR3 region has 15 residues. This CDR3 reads CSVSDIMTFTDTQYF. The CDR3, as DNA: TGCAGCGTTTCGGACATTATGACATTCACAGATACGCAGTATTTT.

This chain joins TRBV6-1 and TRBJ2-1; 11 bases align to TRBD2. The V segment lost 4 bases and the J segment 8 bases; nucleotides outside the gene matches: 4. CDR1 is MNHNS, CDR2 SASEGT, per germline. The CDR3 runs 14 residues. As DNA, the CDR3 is TGTGCCAGCAGTGCACTAGCGGGAGCGCATGAGCAGTTCTTC. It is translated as CASSALAGAHEQFF.

CDR3 DNA sequence: TGTGCCAGCAGCCCAAGGCCTAGCGGGAGGGCCTGGGACACCGGGGAGCTGTTTTTT. Residues: CASSPRPSGRAWDTGELFF. V is TRBV7-9 and J is TRBJ2-2; 12 bases map to TRBD2. Trimming took 5 bases from V and 3 from J; bases not matched to a gene: 13. CDR1 and CDR2 (germline): SEHNR, FQNEAQ (reference sequence). The CDR3 spans 19 residues.

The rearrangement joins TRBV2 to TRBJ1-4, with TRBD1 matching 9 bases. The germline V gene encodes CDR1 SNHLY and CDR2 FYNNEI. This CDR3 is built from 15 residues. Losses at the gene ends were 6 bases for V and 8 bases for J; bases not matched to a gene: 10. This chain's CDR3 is CASRGLDRGEEKLFF. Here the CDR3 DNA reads TGTGCCAGCAGGGGCCTGGACAGGGGTGAGGAAAAACTGTTTTTT.

The CDR3 loop is CASTPSGGFTDTQYF. Written as DNA, the CDR3 is TGCGCCAGCACCCCCTCGGGGGGCTTCACAGATACGCAGTATTTT. The rearrangement links TRBV5-1 to TRBJ2-3; TRBD2 is a possible D gene (7 bases). V dropped 6 bases and J dropped 2 bases, with 16 bases sitting between them. The CDR3 extends over 15 amino acids. Germline assignment: CDR1 SGHRS and CDR2 YFSETQ.

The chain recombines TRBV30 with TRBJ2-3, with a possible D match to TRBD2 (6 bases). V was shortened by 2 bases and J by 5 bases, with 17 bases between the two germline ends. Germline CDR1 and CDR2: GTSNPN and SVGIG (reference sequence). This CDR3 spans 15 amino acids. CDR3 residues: CAWSSAGLARDTQYF. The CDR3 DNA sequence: TGTGCCTGGAGTTCGGCGGGACTGGCGAGAGATACGCAGTATTTT.

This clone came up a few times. Here the CDR3 reads CASSLAAWGAPYPNEQFF. The CDR3 DNA follows: TGTGCCAGCAGCTTAGCTGCATGGGGCGCGCCCTATCCCAATGAGCAGTTCTTC. The chain carries TRBV11-3 and TRBJ2-1, with D tentatively TRBD1 (5 bases). Per germline, CDR1 SGHNT and CDR2 YENEEA. This CDR3 contains 18 residues. V gave up 1 base and J gave up 6 bases, with 22 bases separating them.

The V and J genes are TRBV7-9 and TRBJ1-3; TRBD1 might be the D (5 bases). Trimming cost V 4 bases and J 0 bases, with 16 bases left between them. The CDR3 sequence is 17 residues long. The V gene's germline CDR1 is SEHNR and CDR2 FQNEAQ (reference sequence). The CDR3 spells CASSSRETDLSGNTIYF. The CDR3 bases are TGTGCCAGCAGCTCTCGCGAGACAGACCTCTCTGGAAACACCATATATTTT.

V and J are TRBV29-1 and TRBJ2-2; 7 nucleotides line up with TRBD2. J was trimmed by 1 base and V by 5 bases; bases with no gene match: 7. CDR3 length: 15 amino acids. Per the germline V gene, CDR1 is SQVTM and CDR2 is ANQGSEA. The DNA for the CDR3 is TGCAGCGTTAGGCCTGGCGGGAGGAACACCGGGGAGCTGTTTTTT. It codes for CSVRPGGRNTGELFF.

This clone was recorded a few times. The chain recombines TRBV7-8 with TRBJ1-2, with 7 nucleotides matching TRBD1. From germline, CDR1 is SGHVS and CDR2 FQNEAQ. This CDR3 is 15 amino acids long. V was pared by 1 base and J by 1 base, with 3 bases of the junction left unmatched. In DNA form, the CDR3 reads TGTGCCAGCAGCTTAGTGGGGACAGATAACTATGGCTACACCTTC. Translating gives CASSLVGTDNYGYTF.

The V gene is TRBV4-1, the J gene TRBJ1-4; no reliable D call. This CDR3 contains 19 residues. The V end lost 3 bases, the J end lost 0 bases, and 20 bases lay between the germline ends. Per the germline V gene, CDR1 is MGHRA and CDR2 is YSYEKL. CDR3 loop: CASSHDLSQVRATNEKLFF. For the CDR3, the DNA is TGCGCCAGCAGCCATGACCTTTCGCAGGTCCGTGCAACTAATGAAAAACTGTTTTTT.

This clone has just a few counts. The CDR3 nucleotides are TGTGCCAGCAGTCCCGGACCCGGGACTAGCGGGAGGTCTTCCTACAATGAGCAGTTCTTC. This gives the protein CASSPGPGTSGRSSYNEQFF. The J gene is TRBJ2-1, the V gene TRBV27; 15 bases map to TRBD2. This CDR3 is 20 amino acids long. Germline values: CDR1 MNHEY, CDR2 SMNVEV (reference sequence). V gave up 5 bases and J gave up 1 base; unmatched junction bases: 12.

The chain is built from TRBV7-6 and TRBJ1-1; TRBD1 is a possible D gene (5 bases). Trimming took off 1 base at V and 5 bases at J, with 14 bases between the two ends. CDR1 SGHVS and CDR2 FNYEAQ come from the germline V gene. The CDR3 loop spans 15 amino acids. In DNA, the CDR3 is TGTGCCAGCAGCTTAGGTGGGCTCAGGGCAACTGAAGCTTTCTTT. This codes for CASSLGGLRATEAFF.

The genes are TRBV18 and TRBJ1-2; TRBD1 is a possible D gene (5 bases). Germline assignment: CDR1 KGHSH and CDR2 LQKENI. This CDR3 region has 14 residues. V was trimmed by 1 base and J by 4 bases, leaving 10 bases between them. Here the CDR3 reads CASSPQPGSYGYTF. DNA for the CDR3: TGTGCCAGCTCACCACAGCCAGGGTCCTATGGCTACACCTTC.

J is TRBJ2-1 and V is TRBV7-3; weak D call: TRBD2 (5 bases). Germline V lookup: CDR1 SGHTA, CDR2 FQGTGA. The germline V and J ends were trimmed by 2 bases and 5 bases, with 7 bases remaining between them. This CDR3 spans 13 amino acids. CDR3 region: CASSLGRDNEQFF. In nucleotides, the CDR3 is TGTGCCAGCAGCTTAGGGAGAGACAATGAGCAGTTCTTC.

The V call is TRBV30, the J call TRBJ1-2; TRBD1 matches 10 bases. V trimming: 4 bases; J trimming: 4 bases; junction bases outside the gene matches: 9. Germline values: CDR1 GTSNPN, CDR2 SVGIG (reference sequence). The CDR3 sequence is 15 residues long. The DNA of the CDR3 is TGTGCCTGGACCTCACAGGACAGGGGGACCTATGGCTACACCTTC. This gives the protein CAWTSQDRGTYGYTF.

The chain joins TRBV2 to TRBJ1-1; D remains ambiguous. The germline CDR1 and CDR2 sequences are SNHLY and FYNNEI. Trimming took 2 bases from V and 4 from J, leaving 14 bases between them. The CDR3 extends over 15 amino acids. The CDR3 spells CASSELGSGRTEAFF. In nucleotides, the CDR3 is TGTGCCAGCAGTGAACTAGGTTCGGGTCGCACTGAAGCTTTCTTT.

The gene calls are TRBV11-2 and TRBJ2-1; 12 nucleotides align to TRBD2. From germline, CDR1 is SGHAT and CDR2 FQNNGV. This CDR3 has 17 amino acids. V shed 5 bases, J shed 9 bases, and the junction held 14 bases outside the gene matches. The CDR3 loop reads CASSPNLAGGRYSEQFF. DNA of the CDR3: TGTGCCAGCAGCCCGAATCTAGCGGGAGGGCGGTATAGTGAGCAGTTCTTC. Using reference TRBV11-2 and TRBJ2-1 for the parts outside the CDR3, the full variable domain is EAGVAQSPRYKIIEKRQSVAFWCNPISGHATLYWYQQILGQGPKLLIQFQNNGVVDDSQLPKDRFSAERLKGVDSTLKIQPAKLEDSAVYLCASSPNLAGGRYSEQFFGPGTRLTVL.

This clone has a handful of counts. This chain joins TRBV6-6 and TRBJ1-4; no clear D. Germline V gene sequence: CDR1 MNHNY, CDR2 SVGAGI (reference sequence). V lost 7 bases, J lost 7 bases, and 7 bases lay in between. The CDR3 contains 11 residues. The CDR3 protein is CASTRAEKLFF. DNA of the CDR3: TGTGCCAGCACGCGCGCTGAAAAACTGTTTTTT.

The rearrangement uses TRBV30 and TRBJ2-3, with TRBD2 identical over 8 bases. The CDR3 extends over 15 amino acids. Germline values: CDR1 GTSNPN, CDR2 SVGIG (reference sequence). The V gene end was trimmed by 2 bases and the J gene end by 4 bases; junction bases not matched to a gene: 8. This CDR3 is CAWSIGSGISDTQYF. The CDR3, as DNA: TGTGCCTGGAGTATCGGTAGCGGGATCTCAGATACGCAGTATTTT.

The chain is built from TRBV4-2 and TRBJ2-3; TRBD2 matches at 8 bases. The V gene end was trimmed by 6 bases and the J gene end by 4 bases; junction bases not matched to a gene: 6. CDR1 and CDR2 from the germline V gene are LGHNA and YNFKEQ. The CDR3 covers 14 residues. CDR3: CASSGRGESDTQYF. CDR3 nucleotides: TGTGCCAGCAGTGGGCGGGGGGAGTCAGATACGCAGTATTTT.